This T cell receptor beta chain emerged from a study of OX40 agonist ivuxolimab in advanced cancers. For the study at large: The patients' treatment was ivuxolimab, an agonistic anti-OX40 (CD134) antibody.

Here immunoSEQ multiplex PCR was the method, and the copy in TCRdb shows in-frame clones only, minus some. Seen here are about 77,000 clones, 85% to 90% observed once, and the top ten hold roughly 0.66%. The CDR3 runs 19 residues. V trimming: 5 bases; J trimming: 4 bases; junction bases outside the gene matches: 19. Germline V gives CDR1 SEHNR, CDR2 FQNEAQ (reference sequence). Regarding the study as a whole: Researchers did not establish what antigens the expanded peripheral T cells target. In general, CD8+ T cells held more expanded clones than CD4+ did, on average.

Concerning this clone itself: The target antigen is unknown.

Autoimmune disease history or systemic immunosuppression disqualified patients. Sequencing was performed on CD4+ or CD8+ T cells sorted from blood, taken in a trial of the OX40 agonist ivuxolimab. The TCR sequence derives from an adult with an advanced solid tumor such as melanoma, head and neck, liver or kidney cancer. The chain has TRBV7-9 and TRBJ2-1, with 8 bases fitting TRBD2. DNA for the CDR3: TGTGCCAGCAGCGCCCCGGGACTTGGGGCGGGGGGAAAATACAATGAGCAGTTCTTC. Its translation: CASSAPGLGAGGKYNEQFF. Using reference TRBV7-9 and TRBJ2-1 for the parts outside the CDR3, the full variable domain is DTGVSQNPRHKITKRGQNVTFRCDPISEHNRLYWYRQTLGQGPEFLTYFQNEAQLEKSRLLSDRFSAERPKGSFSTLEIQRTEQGDSAMYLCASSAPGLGAGGKYNEQFFGPGTRLTVL.